These T cell receptor beta chains were read from a single sample in a study of beta chain features in type 1 diabetes. Sequencing was performed with immunoSEQ multiplex PCR; in TCRdb, only in-frame clones are kept and a portion is missing. Of around 280,000 clones in the sample, about 15% were seen once. The sample was naive CD4+ T cells from blood. The receptors were sampled from a man between 18 and 29 years old with type 1 diabetes. CDR3s include the opening cysteine and the closing phenylalanine or tryptophan. The D gene is left open where the match is weak. Clone size is not always given. Where it is, it says once, few, many or a class for expanded clones.

-	TRBD1	TRBV18	TRBJ2-5	TGTGCCAGCTCACTCCCGGGACAGCCACAAGAGACCCAGTACTTC	CASSLPGQPQETQYF
few	-	TRBV18	TRBJ1-1	TGTGCCAGCTCACTAACGGACTCGAACACTGAAGCTTTCTTT	CASSLTDSNTEAFF
-	TRBD2	TRBV11-2	TRBJ2-2	TGTGCCAGCAGCTTCCCTAGCGGGAGATGGAACGGGGAGCTGTTTTTT	CASSFPSGRWNGELFF
-	-	TRBV30	TRBJ1-4	TGTGCCTGGACGCCGACAGCGCTAGGAAACCTGTTTTTT	CAWTPTALGNLFF
-	-	TRBV16	TRBJ2-3	TGTGCCAGCAGCCCGACAGTAAGCACAGATACGCAGTATTTT	CASSPTVSTDTQYF
-	TRBD1	TRBV28	TRBJ1-5	TGTGCCAGCAGTACCCCGGACAGGTATACACAGCCCCAGCATTTT	CASSTPDRYTQPQHF
-	TRBD2	TRBV27	TRBJ2-7	TGTGCCAAGCTCCGAAATGGCGGGAGAACCTACGAGCAGTACTTC	CAKLRNGGRTYEQYF
-	TRBD2	TRBV5-6	TRBJ2-7	TGTGCCAGCAGCGGGCCCCTGGAGCGGGGGAGACCTCATCAAGAGCAGTACTTC	CASSGPLERGRPHQEQYF
few	TRBD2	TRBV7-9	TRBJ2-2	TGTGCCAGCAGCTCAAGACTAGCGGGGGTCACCGGGGAGCTGTTTTTT	CASSSRLAGVTGELFF
-	TRBD1	TRBV6-5	TRBJ2-2	TGTGCCAGCAGCACCAGACAGGGGAGGTCCGGGGAGCTGTTTTTT	CASSTRQGRSGELFF
few	TRBD2	TRBV29-1	TRBJ2-5	TGCAGCGTTGTAGCGGGGGGGCGGGAGACCCAGTACTTC	CSVVAGGRETQYF
few	-	TRBV29-1	TRBJ2-3	TGCAGCGTTGATCCCTGGGGGGACCCGACCTTCACAGATACGCAGTATTTT	CSVDPWGDPTFTDTQYF
-	-	TRBV4-3	TRBJ1-2	TGCGCCAGCAGCCAAGGGCGGACGAATCCGGGGGGCTACACCTTC	CASSQGRTNPGGYTF
-	TRBD2	TRBV7-2	TRBJ2-7	TGTGCCAGCAGTGAACCCGGGACTAGCTCCTACGAGCAGTACTTC	CASSEPGTSSYEQYF
-	TRBD1	TRBV5-6	TRBJ2-7	TGTGCCAGCAGCTTGGGCGACAGGGTACACGAGCAGTACTTC	CASSLGDRVHEQYF
-	-	TRBV9	TRBJ2-7	TGTGCCAGCAGCGTAGGAGGCTCAACCTACGAGCAGTACTTC	CASSVGGSTYEQYF
-	-	TRBV21-1	TRBJ1-2	TGTGCCAGCAGCCCGGGGACAGGGGATGGCTACACCTTC	CASSPGTGDGYTF
few	TRBD1	TRBV11-2	TRBJ1-2	TGTGCCAGCAGCTCGCAGACAGGGGGAGGCTATGGCTACACCTTC	CASSSQTGGGYGYTF
few	TRBD1	TRBV30	TRBJ1-1	TGTGCCCTCCGCGTGGGGACAGGGGTTACTGAAGCTTTCTTT	CALRVGTGVTEAFF
few	-	TRBV30	TRBJ2-1	TGTGCCTGGAGTGTACGGAATGAGCAGTTCTTC	CAWSVRNEQFF
few	-	TRBV4-3	TRBJ2-3	TGCGCCACTGATGACGGGGGATCCACAGATACGCAGTATTTT	CATDDGGSTDTQYF
few	-	TRBV18	TRBJ2-7	TGTGCCAGCTCACCCAACCGGGACATATACGAGCAGTACTTC	CASSPNRDIYEQYF
few	TRBD2	TRBV19	TRBJ2-1	TGTGCCAGTAGTATAGTGGCTAGCGGGAGTAGTCGGCAGTTCTTC	CASSIVASGSSRQFF
-	-	TRBV6-5	TRBJ2-7	TGTGCCAGCATGGCAGGCTCCTACGAGCAGTACTTC	CASMAGSYEQYF
few	-	TRBV30	TRBJ2-3	TGTGCCTGGAGTCTAGACTTCGCCGTTGATACGCAGTATTTT	CAWSLDFAVDTQYF
-	TRBD2	TRBV19	TRBJ2-1	TGTGCCAGTAGGCGAAGACTCGGACTAGCGGAAACGAGAGAGCAGTTCTTC	CASRRRLGLAETREQFF
-	-	TRBV5-4	TRBJ1-1	TGTGCCAGCAGCCCGGCTTTGAGGGCAGGGAACACTGAAGCTTTCTTT	CASSPALRAGNTEAFF